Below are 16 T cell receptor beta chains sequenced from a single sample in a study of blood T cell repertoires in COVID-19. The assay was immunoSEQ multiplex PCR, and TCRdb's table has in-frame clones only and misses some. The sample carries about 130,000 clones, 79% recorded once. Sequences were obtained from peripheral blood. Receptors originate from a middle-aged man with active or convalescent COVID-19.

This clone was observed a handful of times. CDR3: CAWSAHWGQDNYGYTF. The CDR3 nucleotides read TGTGCCTGGAGTGCCCACTGGGGACAGGATAACTATGGCTACACCTTC. V usage is TRBV30 and J usage is TRBJ1-2; 8 bases are shared with TRBD1. The CDR3 length is 16 residues. Germline values: CDR1 GTSNPN, CDR2 SVGIG (reference sequence). The trim removed 1 base at V and 1 base at J, leaving 8 bases unmatched.

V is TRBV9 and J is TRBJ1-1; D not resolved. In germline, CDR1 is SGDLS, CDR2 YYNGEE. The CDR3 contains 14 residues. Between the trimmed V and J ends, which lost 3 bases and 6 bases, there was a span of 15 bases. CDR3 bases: TGTGCCAGCAGCGCAGGTGGAGGAGTCCCTGAAGCTTTCTTT. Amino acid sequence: CASSAGGGVPEAFF. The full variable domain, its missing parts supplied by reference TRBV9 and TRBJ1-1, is DSGVTQTPKHLITATGQRVTLRCSPRSGDLSVYWYQQSLDQGLQFLIQYYNGEERAKGNILERFSAQQFPDLHSELNLSSLELGDSALYFCASSAGGGVPEAFFGQGTRLTVV.

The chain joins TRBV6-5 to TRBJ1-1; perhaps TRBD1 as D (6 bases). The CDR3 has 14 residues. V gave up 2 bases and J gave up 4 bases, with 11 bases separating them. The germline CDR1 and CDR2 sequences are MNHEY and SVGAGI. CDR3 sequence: CASSYEPRGTEAFF. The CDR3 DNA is TGTGCCAGCAGTTACGAGCCCAGGGGCACTGAAGCTTTCTTT.

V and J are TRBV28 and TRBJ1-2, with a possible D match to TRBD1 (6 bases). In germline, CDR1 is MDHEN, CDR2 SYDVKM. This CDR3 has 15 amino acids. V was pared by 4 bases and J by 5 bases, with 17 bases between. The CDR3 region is CASSSPAGGRYGYTF. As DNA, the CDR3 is TGTGCCAGCAGTTCTCCCGCCGGGGGGCGATATGGCTACACCTTC.

The chain's CDR3 is CAISQEHRGGTEAFF. In DNA, the CDR3 is TGTGCCATCAGTCAGGAACACAGGGGAGGCACTGAAGCTTTCTTT. This chain uses TRBV10-3 with TRBJ1-1; 7 nucleotides line up with TRBD1. After removal of 5 bases from V and 4 bases from J, the junction contained 10 bases not matched to a gene. CDR1 and CDR2 from the germline V gene are ENHRY and SYGVKD. This CDR3 is built from 15 residues.

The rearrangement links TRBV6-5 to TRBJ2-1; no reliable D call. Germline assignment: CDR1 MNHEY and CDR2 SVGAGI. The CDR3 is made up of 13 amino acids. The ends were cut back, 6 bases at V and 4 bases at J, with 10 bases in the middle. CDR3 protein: CASRKDMYNEQFF. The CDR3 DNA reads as TGTGCCAGCAGAAAAGACATGTACAATGAGCAGTTCTTC.

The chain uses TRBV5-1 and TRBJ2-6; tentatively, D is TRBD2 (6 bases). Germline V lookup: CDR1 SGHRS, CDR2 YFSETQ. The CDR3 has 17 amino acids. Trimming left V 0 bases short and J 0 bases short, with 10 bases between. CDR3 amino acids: CASSLGAGFSGANVLTF. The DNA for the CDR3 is TGCGCCAGCAGCTTGGGTGCGGGGTTCTCTGGGGCCAACGTCCTGACTTTC.

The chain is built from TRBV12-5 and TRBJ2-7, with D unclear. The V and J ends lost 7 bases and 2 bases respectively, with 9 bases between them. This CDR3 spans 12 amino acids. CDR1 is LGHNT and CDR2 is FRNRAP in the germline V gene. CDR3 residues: CASEGEPYEQYF. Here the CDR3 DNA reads TGTGCTAGTGAAGGAGAACCCTACGAGCAGTACTTC.

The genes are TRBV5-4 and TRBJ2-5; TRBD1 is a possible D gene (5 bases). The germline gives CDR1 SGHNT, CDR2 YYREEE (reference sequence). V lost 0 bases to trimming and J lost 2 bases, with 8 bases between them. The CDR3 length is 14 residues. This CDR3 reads CASSLVGAQETQYF. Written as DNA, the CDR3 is TGTGCCAGCAGCTTGGTTGGGGCGCAAGAGACCCAGTACTTC.

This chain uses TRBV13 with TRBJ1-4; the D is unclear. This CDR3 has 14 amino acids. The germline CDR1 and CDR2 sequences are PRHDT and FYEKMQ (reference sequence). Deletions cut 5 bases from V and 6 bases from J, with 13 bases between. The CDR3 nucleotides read TGTGCCAGCAGCCCAGGCCGGGGTGATGAAAAACTGTTTTTT. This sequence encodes CASSPGRGDEKLFF.

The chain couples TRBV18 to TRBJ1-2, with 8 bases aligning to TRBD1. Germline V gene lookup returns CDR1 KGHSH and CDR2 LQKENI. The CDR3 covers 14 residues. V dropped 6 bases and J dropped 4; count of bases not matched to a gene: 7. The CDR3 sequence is CASSMTGAAYGYTF. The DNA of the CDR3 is TGTGCCAGCTCCATGACAGGGGCGGCCTATGGCTACACCTTC.

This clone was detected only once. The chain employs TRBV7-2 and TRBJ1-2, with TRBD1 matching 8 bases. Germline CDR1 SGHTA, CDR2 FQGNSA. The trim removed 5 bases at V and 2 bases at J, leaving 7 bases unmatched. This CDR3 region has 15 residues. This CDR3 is CASSLAGGQNYGYTF. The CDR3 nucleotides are TGTGCCAGCAGCCTCGCAGGGGGCCAGAACTATGGCTACACCTTC.

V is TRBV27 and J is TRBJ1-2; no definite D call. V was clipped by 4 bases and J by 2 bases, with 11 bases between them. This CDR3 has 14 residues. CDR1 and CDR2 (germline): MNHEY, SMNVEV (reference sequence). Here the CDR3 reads CASSYKPGNYGYTF. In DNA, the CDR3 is TGTGCCAGCAGTTATAAGCCGGGAAACTATGGCTACACCTTC.

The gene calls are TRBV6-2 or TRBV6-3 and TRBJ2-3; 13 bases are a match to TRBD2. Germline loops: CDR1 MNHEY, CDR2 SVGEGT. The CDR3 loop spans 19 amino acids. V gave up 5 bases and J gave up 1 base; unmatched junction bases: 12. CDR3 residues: CASSQRNPGLAGRTDTQYF. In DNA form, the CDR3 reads TGTGCCAGCAGTCAGAGGAACCCGGGACTAGCGGGGCGCACAGATACGCAGTATTTT.

The CDR3 sequence: CASIDFYNEQFF. CDR3 sequence (DNA): TGTGCCAGCATAGACTTCTACAATGAGCAGTTCTTC. The chain recombines TRBV28 with TRBJ2-1; no reliable D call. V lost 7 bases and J lost 3, with 7 bases in between. CDR1 is MDHEN, CDR2 SYDVKM, per germline. The CDR3 consists of 12 residues.

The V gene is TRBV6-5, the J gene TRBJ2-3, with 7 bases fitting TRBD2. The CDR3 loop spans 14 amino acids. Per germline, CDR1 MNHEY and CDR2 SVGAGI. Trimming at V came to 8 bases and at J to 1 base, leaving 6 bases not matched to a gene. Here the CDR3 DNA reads TGTGCCAGCGGCTTAGCGGGTGGCACAGATACGCAGTATTTT. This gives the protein CASGLAGGTDTQYF.